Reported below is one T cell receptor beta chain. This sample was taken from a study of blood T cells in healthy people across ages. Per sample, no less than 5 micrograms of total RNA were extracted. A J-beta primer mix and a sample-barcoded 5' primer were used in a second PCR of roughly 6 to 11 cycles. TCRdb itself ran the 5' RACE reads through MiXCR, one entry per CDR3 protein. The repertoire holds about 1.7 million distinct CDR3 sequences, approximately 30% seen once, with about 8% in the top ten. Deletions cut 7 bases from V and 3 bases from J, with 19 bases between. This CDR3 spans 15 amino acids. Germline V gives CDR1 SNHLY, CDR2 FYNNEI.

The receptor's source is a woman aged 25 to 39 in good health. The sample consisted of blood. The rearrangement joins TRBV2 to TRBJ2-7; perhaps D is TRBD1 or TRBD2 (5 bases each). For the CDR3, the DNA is TGTGCCAGCAACTCCGGGACGGGAATTTTCTACGAGCAGTACTTC. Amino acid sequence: CASNSGTGIFYEQYF.